The clone carrying this TCR beta chain was seen ten or more times. One entry per CDR3 protein, called by TCRdb with MiXCR from the reads. Among under 300,000 distinct CDR3 sequences listed, approximately 13% were seen once. The sample comes from a study of T cell repertoires in cytomegalovirus infection. This receptor was taken from a human donor in good health (CMV status not recorded). Some clones in this sample may be carry-over from other donors' samples. Material: PBMCs.

CDR3 sequence: CASSPGTGVAGNTIYF. The CDR3 DNA sequence: TGTGCCAGCAGTCCCGGGACAGGGGTCGCTGGAAACACCATATATTTT. This chain connects TRBV12-3 or TRBV12-4 to TRBJ1-3, with 10 bases that match TRBD1. J was trimmed by 2 bases and V by 5 bases; bases with no gene match: 6. This CDR3 spans 16 amino acids.